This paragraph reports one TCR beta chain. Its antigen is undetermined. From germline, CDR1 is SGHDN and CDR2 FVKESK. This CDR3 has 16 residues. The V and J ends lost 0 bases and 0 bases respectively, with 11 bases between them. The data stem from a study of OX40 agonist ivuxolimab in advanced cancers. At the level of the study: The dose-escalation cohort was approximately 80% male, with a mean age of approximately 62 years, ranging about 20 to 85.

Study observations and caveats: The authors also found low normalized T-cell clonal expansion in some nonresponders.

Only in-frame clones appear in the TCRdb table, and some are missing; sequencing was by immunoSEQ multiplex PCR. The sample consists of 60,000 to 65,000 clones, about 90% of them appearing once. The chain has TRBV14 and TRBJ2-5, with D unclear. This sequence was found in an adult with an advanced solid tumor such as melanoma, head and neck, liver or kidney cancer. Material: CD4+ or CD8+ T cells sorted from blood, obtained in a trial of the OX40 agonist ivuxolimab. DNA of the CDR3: TGTGCCAGCAGCCAAGATGACTTCGGGTACCAAGAGACCCAGTACTTC. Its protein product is CASSQDDFGYQETQYF. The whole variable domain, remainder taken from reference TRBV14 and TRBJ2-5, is EAGVTQFPSHSVIEKGQTVTLRCDPISGHDNLYWYRRVMGKEIKFLLHFVKESKQDESGMPNNRFLAERTGGTYSTLKVQPAELEDSGVYFCASSQDDFGYQETQYFGPGTRLLVL.